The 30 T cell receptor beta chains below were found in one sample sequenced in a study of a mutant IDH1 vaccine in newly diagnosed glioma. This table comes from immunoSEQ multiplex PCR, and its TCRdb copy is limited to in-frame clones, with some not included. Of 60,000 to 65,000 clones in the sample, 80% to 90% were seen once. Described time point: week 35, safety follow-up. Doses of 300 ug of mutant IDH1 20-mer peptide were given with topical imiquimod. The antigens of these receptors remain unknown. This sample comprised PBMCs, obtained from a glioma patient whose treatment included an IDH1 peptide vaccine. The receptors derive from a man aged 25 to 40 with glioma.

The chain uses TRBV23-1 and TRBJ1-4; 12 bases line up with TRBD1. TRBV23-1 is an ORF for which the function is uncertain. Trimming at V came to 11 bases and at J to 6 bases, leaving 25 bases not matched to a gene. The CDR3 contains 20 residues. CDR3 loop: CAFPRCRDRGQGTVDEKLFF. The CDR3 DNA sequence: TGCGCCTTCCCCAGATGCCGGGACAGGGGGCAGGGGACTGTCGATGAAAAACTGTTTTTT.

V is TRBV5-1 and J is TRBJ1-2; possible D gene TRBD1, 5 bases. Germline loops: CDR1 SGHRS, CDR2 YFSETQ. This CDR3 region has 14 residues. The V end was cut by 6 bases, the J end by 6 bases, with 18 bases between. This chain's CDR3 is CASTVEGPYDGYTF. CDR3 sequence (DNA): TGCGCCAGCACAGTGGAGGGGCCCTACGATGGCTACACCTTC.

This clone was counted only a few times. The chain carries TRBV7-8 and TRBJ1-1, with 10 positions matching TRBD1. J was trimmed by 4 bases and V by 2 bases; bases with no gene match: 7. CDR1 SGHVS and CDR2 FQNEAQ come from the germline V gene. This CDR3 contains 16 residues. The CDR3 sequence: CASSLTRTGGGTEAFF. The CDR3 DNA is TGTGCCAGCAGCTTAACCCGGACAGGGGGTGGCACTGAAGCTTTCTTT.

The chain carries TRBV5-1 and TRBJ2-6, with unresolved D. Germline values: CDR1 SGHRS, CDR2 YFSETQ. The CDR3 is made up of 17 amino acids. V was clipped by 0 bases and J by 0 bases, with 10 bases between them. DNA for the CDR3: TGCGCCAGCAGCTTGGGCTACCGGAGCTCTGGGGCCAACGTCCTGACTTTC. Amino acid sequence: CASSLGYRSSGANVLTF.

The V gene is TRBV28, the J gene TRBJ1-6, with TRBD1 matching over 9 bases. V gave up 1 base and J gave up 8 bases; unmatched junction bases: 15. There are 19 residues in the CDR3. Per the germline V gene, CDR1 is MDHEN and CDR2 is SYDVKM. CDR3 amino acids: CASSLLVRDRAIRDSPLHF. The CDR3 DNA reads TGTGCCAGCAGTTTATTAGTCCGGGACAGGGCGATCAGAGATTCACCCCTCCACTTT.

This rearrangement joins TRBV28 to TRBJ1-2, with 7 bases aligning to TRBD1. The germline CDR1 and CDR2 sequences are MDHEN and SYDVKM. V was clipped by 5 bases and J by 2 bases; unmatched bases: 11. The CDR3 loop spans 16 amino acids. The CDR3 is CASSKIPGQKNYGYTF. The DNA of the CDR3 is TGTGCCAGCAGTAAGATACCGGGACAGAAGAACTATGGCTACACCTTC.

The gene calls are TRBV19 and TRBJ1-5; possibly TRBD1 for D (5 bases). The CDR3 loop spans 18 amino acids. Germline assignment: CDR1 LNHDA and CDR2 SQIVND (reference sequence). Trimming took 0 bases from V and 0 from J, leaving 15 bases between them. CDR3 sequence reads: CASSIDPAGSISNQPQHF. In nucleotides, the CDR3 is TGTGCCAGTAGTATAGATCCCGCAGGGTCTATTAGCAATCAGCCCCAGCATTTT.

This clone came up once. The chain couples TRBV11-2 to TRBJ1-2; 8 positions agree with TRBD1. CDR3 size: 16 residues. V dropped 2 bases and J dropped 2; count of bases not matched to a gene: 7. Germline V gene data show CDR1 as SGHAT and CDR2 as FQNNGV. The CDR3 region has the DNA TGTGCCAGCAGCTTATACCCGGGACAGGCGAACTATGGCTACACCTTC. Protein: CASSLYPGQANYGYTF.

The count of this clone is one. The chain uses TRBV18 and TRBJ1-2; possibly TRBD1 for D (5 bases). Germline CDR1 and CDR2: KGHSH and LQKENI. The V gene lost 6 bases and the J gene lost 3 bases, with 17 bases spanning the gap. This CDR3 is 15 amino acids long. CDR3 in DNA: TGTGCCAGCTCCCCCGGTATGGGGCGCGACTATGGCTACACCTTC. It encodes CASSPGMGRDYGYTF.

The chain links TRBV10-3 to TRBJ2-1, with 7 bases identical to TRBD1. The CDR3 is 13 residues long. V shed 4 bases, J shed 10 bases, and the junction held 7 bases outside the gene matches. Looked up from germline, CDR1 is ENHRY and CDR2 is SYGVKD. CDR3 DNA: TGTGCCATCAGTGCCGAGGGGGCAGGGGAGCAGTTCTTC. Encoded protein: CAISAEGAGEQFF.

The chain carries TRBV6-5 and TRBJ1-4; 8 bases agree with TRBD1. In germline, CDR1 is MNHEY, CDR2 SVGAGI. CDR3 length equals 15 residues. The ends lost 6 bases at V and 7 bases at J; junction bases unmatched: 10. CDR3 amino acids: CASSRDRPPREKLFF. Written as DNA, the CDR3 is TGTGCCAGCAGCCGGGACAGGCCGCCGCGTGAAAAACTGTTTTTT.

DNA for the CDR3: TGTGCCAGCAGCAACCGGGACGGAGCGGGCACTGAAGCTTTCTTT. It is translated as CASSNRDGAGTEAFF. The chain employs TRBV9 and TRBJ1-1; the D gene is possibly TRBD1 (5 bases). Per germline, CDR1 SGDLS and CDR2 YYNGEE. The CDR3 is made up of 15 amino acids. Deletions cut 4 bases from V and 4 bases from J, with 17 bases between.

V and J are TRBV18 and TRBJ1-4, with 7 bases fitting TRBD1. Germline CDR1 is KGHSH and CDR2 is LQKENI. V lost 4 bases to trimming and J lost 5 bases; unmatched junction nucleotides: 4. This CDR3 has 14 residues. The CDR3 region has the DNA TGTGCCAGCTCACGGGGACAGTTAAATGAAAAACTGTTTTTT. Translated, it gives CASSRGQLNEKLFF. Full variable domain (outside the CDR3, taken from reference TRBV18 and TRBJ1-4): NAGVMQNPRHLVRRRGQEARLRCSPMKGHSHVYWYRQLPEEGLKFMVYLQKENIIDESGMPKERFSAEFPKEGPSILRIQQVVRGDSAAYFCASSRGQLNEKLFFGSGTQLSVL.

Here the CDR3 reads CASSLGGTEKLFF. The CDR3, as DNA: TGCGCCAGCAGCTTGGGAGGAACTGAAAAACTGTTTTTT. The chain carries TRBV5-1 and TRBJ1-4; unclear D gene. Trimming removed 0 bases at V and 7 bases at J, with 7 bases between. This CDR3 is built from 13 residues. CDR1 and CDR2 (germline): SGHRS, YFSETQ.

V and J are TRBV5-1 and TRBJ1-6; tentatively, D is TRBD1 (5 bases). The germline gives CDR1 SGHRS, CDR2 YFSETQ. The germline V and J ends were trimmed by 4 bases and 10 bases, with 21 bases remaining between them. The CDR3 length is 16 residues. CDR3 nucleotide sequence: TGCGCCAGCAGCCACGGGACGGTGGAGGACGGATCACCCCTCCACTTT. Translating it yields CASSHGTVEDGSPLHF.

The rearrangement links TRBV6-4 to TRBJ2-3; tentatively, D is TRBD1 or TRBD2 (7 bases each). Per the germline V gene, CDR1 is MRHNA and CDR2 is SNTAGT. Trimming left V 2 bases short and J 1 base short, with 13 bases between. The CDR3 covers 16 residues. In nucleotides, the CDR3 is TGTGCCAGCAGTGACGCAGGGGGGGGTGGCACAGATACGCAGTATTTT. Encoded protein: CASSDAGGGGTDTQYF.

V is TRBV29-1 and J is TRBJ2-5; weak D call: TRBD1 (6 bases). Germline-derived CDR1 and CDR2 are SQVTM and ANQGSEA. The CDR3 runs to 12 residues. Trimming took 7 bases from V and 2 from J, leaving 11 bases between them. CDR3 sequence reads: CSGGHPQETQYF. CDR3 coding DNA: TGCAGCGGGGGACACCCACAAGAGACCCAGTACTTC.

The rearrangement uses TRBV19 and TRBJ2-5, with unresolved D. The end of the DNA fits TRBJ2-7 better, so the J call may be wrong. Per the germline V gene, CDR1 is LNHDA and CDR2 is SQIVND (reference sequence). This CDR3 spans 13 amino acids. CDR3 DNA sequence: TGTGCCAGTAGTATGAACGGCCCCTACGAGCAGTACTTC. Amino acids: CASSMNGPYEQYF.

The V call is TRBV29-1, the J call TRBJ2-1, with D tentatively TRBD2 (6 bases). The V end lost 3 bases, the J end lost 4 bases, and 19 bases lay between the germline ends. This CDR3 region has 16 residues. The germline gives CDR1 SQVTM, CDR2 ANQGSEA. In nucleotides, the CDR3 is TGCAGCGTTGAGTGGGGGGACCCATTACGGTACAATGAGCAGTTCTTC. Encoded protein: CSVEWGDPLRYNEQFF.

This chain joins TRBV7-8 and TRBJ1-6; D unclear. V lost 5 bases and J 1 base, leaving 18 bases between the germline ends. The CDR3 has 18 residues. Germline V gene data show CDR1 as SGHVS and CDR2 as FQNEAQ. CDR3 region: CASSVVTRKGSYNSPLHF. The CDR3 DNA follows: TGTGCCAGCAGCGTCGTTACTAGAAAAGGTTCCTATAATTCACCCCTCCACTTT.

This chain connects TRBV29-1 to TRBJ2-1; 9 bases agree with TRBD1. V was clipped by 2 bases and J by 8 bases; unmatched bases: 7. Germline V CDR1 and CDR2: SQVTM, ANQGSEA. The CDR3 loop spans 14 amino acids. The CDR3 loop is CSVEIGTGLYEQFF. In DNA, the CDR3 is TGCAGCGTTGAAATAGGGACAGGGTTATATGAGCAGTTCTTC.

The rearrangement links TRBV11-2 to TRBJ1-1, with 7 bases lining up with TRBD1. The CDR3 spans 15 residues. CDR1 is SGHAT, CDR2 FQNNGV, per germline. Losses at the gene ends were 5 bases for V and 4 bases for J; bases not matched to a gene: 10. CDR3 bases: TGTGCCAGCAGCCTTCGGGACAGAAAATTCACTGAAGCTTTCTTT. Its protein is CASSLRDRKFTEAFF.

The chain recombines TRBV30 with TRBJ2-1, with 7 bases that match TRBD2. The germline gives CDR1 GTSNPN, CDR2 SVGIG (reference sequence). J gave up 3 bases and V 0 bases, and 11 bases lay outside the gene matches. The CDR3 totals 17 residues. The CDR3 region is CAWSVLDLGGVYNEQFF. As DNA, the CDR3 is TGTGCCTGGAGTGTTCTTGACTTGGGGGGGGTCTACAATGAGCAGTTCTTC.

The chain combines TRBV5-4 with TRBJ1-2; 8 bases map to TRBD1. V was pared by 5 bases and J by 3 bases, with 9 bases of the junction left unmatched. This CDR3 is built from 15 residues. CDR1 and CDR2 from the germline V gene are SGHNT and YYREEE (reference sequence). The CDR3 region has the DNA TGTGCCAGCAGGCGAGCAGGGGGCAGGGACTATGGCTACACCTTC. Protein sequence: CASRRAGGRDYGYTF.

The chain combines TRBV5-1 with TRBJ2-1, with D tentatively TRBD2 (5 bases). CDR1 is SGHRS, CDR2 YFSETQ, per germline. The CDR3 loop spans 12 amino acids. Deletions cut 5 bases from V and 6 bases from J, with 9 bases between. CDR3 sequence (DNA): TGCGCCAGCAGGCTAGCTCTCAATGAGCAGTTCTTC. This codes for CASRLALNEQFF.

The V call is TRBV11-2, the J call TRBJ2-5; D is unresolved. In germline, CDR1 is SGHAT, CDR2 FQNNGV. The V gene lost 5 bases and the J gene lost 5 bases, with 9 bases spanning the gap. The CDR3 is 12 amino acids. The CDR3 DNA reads TGTGCCAGCAGCGGGATGGGGGAGACCCAGTACTTC. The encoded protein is CASSGMGETQYF. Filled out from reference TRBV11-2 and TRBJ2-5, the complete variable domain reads EAGVAQSPRYKIIEKRQSVAFWCNPISGHATLYWYQQILGQGPKLLIQFQNNGVVDDSQLPKDRFSAERLKGVDSTLKIQPAKLEDSAVYLCASSGMGETQYFGPGTRLLVL.

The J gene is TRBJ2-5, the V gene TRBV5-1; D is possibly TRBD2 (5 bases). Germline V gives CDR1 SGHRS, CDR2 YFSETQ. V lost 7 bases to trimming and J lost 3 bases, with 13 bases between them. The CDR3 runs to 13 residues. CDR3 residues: CASSRGRKETQYF. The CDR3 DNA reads TGCGCCAGCTCACGGGGTCGAAAAGAGACCCAGTACTTC.

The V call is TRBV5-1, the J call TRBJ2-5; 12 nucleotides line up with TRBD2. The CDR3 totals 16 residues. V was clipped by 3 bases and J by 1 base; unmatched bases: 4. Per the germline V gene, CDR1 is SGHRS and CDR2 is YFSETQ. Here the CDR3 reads CASSWTSGARQETQYF. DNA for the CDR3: TGCGCCAGCAGCTGGACTAGCGGGGCACGCCAAGAGACCCAGTACTTC.

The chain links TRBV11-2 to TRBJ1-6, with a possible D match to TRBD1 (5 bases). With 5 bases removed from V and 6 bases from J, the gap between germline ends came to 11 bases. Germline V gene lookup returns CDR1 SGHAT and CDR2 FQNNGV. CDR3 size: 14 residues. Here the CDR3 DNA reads TGTGCCAGCAGCGAGGGGACTGGTAATTCACCCCTCCACTTT. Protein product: CASSEGTGNSPLHF.

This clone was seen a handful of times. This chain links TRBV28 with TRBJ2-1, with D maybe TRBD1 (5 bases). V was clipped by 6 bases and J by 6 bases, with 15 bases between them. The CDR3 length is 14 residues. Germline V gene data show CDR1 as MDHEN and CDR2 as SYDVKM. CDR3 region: CASRTQGESNEQFF. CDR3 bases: TGTGCCAGCAGAACCCAAGGGGAATCCAATGAGCAGTTCTTC.